This T cell receptor (beta chain) was found in a study of blood T cell repertoires in COVID-19. Here immunoSEQ multiplex PCR was the method, and the copy in TCRdb shows in-frame clones only, minus some. The sample yields a few hundred thousand clones, roughly 80% seen once. Germline V gene data show CDR1 as GTSNPN and CDR2 as SVGIG (reference sequence). The CDR3 has 13 amino acids. V lost 0 bases, J lost 2 bases, and 7 bases lay in between. Enrolment of Seattle patients took place during active infection, and they were followed longitudinally. The chain recombines TRBV30 with TRBJ1-2; no definite D call. The sample taken for sequencing was peripheral blood. This sequence originates from a person aged 70 to 85 with COVID-19, enrolled during active disease. This CDR3 is CAWSVLQNYGYTF. For the CDR3, the DNA is TGTGCCTGGAGTGTATTACAGAACTATGGCTACACCTTC.